This TCR beta chain was recorded in a study of OX40 agonist ivuxolimab in advanced cancers. As for the study in general: Every patient in dose escalation had hepatocellular carcinoma, melanoma, renal cell or head and neck cancer.

The study's findings and limits: More expanded clones were found, on average, in CD8+ than in CD4+ T cells.

Points on this clone: Its antigen is unidentified.

Deletions cut 2 bases from V and 1 base from J, with 10 bases between. The germline gives CDR1 MNHEY, CDR2 SVGAGI. The CDR3 is 15 residues long. Method: immunoSEQ multiplex PCR; TCRdb's copy keeps in-frame clones and lacks some. The sample yields over 70,000 clones, around 93% seen once. This sequence joins TRBV6-5 and TRBJ2-3; possibly TRBD2 for D (6 bases). The TCR sequence derives from an adult with an advanced solid tumor such as melanoma, head and neck, liver or kidney cancer. The sequencing used CD4+ or CD8+ T cells sorted from blood, collected in a trial of the OX40 agonist ivuxolimab. In DNA form, the CDR3 reads TGTGCCAGCAGTTACGAGACTAGGGGCACAGATACGCAGTATTTT. Translating gives CASSYETRGTDTQYF.